Listed below are T cell receptor beta chains from one sample, sequenced in a study of neurological immune-mediated disorders. Each CDR3 protein gets one entry after TCRdb re-called the 5' RACE reads with MiXCR. Among fewer than 60,000 distinct CDR3 sequences listed, over 9% were seen once. Sequenced sample: PBMCs. The receptors come from a man between 65 and 79 years old with HTLV-1-associated myelopathy (HAM/TSP). Each CDR3 is given with its conserved first and last residue. D genes are given only for firm matches. Clone size, where shown, is once, few, many, or a class for clones that have expanded.

>NA|many|TRBJ2-7|TRBV7-2
CASSSSISTGYEQYF
TGTGCCAGCAGCTCGAGCATATCTACAGGCTACGAGCAGTACTTC
>NA|many|TRBJ1-5|TRBV18
CASSPGHRANQFTIDQPQHF
TGTGCCAGCTCACCAGGACACCGCGCCAACCAGTTTACCATTGATCAGCCCCAGCATTTT
>NA|many|TRBJ2-1|TRBV6-1
CASSRHPEVYNEQFF
TGTGCCAGCAGCCGACACCCGGAAGTCTACAATGAGCAGTTCTTC
>TRBD1|many|TRBJ2-7|TRBV29-1
CSVAWDSHEQYF
TGCAGCGTTGCTTGGGACAGCCACGAGCAGTACTTC
>NA|many|TRBJ1-5|TRBV12-3/TRBV12-4
CASEASGYRNQPQHF
TGTGCCAGCGAGGCTTCAGGGTATCGCAATCAGCCCCAGCATTTT
>NA|many|TRBJ2-1|TRBV28
CASKGKTNEQFF
TGTGCCAGCAAGGGAAAGACTAATGAGCAGTTCTTC
>TRBD1|NA|TRBJ2-7|TRBV19
CASSPGGQAFYEQYF
TGTGCCAGTAGTCCAGGGGGACAGGCGTTCTACGAGCAGTACTTC
>NA|few|TRBJ1-3|TRBV6-2/TRBV6-3
CASSYDRLTLYF
TGTGCCAGCAGTTACGACCGTCTGACCTTATATTTT
>NA|many|TRBJ2-1|TRBV28
CASSFYAFPYNEQFF
TGTGCCAGCAGTTTTTACGCCTTCCCCTACAATGAGCAGTTCTTC
>TRBD2|medium-sized|TRBJ2-3|TRBV20-1
CSARSSGCTDTQYF
TGCAGTGCTCGATCTAGCGGATGCACAGATACGCAGTATTTT
>NA|many|TRBJ2-2|TRBV11-2
CASSWPGVAVSGGELFF
TGTGCCAGCAGCTGGCCCGGAGTAGCGGTGTCGGGCGGGGAGCTGTTTTTT
>NA|many|TRBJ2-1|TRBV12-3/TRBV12-4
CASSLVGIGEQFF
TGTGCCAGCAGTTTAGTCGGGATAGGGGAGCAGTTCTTC
>TRBD2|many|TRBJ2-2|TRBV4-3
CASSQLETSGRDGELFF
TGCGCCAGCAGCCAGCTTGAAACTAGCGGGAGGGACGGGGAGCTGTTTTTT
>NA|many|TRBJ2-7|TRBV20-1
CSARPYFYEQYF
TGCAGTGCTAGACCCTACTTCTACGAGCAGTACTTC
>NA|many|TRBJ2-7|TRBV5-1
CASSLVDQEQYF
TGCGCCAGCAGCTTGGTCGATCAGGAGCAGTACTTC
>NA|many|TRBJ1-5|TRBV6-6
CASSYGGGQPQHF
TGTGCCAGCAGTTACGGGGGTGGTCAGCCCCAGCATTTT
>NA|many|TRBJ1-5|TRBV4-2
CASSQDRGGQPQHF
TGTGCCAGCAGTCAAGACCGGGGGGGTCAGCCCCAGCATTTT
>NA|many|TRBJ2-7|TRBV25-1
CASSKTEYEQYF
TGTGCCAGCAGTAAGACAGAATACGAGCAGTACTTC
>TRBD2|many|TRBJ2-2|TRBV6-5
CASSYMGLVTGELFF
TGTGCCAGCAGTTACATGGGACTAGTAACCGGGGAGCTGTTTTTT
>TRBD2|NA|TRBJ2-3|TRBV5-5
CASRGTMTRADTQYF
TGTGCCAGCAGGGGGACTATGACCCGTGCAGATACGCAGTATTTT
>NA|many|TRBJ2-3|TRBV28
CASRLGAGTDTQYF
TGTGCCAGCAGACTTGGGGCGGGCACAGATACGCAGTATTTT
>NA|many|TRBJ1-1|TRBV20-1
CSARVARPTVTEAFF
TGCAGTGCTAGAGTGGCGAGACCTACTGTCACTGAAGCTTTCTTT
>NA|many|TRBJ2-7|TRBV6-2/TRBV6-3
CASSRLSYEQYF
TGTGCCAGCAGCCGACTCTCCTACGAGCAGTACTTC
>NA|many|TRBJ1-2|TRBV6-2/TRBV6-3
CASSYHGHRANYGYTF
TGTGCCAGCAGTTACCACGGACACAGAGCTAACTATGGCTACACCTTC
>NA|many|TRBJ2-7|TRBV11-2
CASSSNRGPRGNEQYF
TGTGCCAGCAGCTCCAACCGGGGTCCTCGCGGCAACGAGCAGTACTTC